Shown below are 13 T cell receptor beta chains from a single sample sequenced in a study of Ad26.COV2.S vaccination and SARS-CoV-2 variants. Libraries were prepared by immunoSEQ multiplex PCR; TCRdb keeps only in-frame clonotypes and omits some of them. The sample carries approximately 420,000 clones, approximately 88% recorded once. Treatment of the sample: some 20 received Ad26.COV2.S at low or high dose, single or two shots; roughly 5 received placebo; per-sample allocation not given. Sampling was done on day 63 after the first vaccine or placebo injection. Sequencing was performed on peripheral blood, taken in a trial of Ad26.COV2.S vaccine versus placebo. All receptors derive from a person aged 18-65 years who received the Ad26.COV2.S COVID-19 vaccine or a placebo.

The CDR3 spells CASSLGGLAEGFQFF. As DNA, the CDR3 is TGTGCCAGCAGCTTGGGGGGACTAGCGGAAGGGTTTCAGTTCTTC. The V call is TRBV5-6, the J call TRBJ2-1, with 11 bases fitting TRBD2. The V gene's germline CDR1 is SGHDT and CDR2 YYEEEE. V lost 0 bases, J lost 13 bases, and 9 bases stayed unmatched. CDR3 length: 15 residues.

The rearrangement joins TRBV6-5 to TRBJ2-3; D is unclear. This CDR3 comprises 13 residues. Trimming took off 5 bases at V and 3 bases at J, with 9 bases between the two ends. Looked up from germline, CDR1 is MNHEY and CDR2 is SVGAGI. The CDR3 loop is CASSRRSTDTQYF. The DNA of the CDR3 is TGTGCCAGCAGTCGTCGGTCGACAGATACGCAGTATTTT.

The chain recombines TRBV11-2 with TRBJ2-1, with 12 positions matching TRBD1. CDR1 SGHAT and CDR2 FQNNGV come from the germline V gene. The length of the CDR3 is 16 residues. V was pared by 4 bases and J by 10 bases, with 11 bases of the junction left unmatched. In DNA form, the CDR3 reads TGTGCCAGCAGCTCTATTAGGGGGACAGGGGGCAGGGAGCAGTTCTTC. Its translation: CASSSIRGTGGREQFF.

The chain carries TRBV6-5 and TRBJ2-1; D might be TRBD1 or TRBD2, each matching 5 bases. Between the trimmed V and J ends, which lost 0 bases and 5 bases, there was a span of 14 bases. The CDR3 length is 16 residues. Germline V lookup: CDR1 MNHEY, CDR2 SVGAGI. The CDR3 loop is CASSYSRGVGDNEQFF. The CDR3 DNA is TGTGCCAGCAGTTACTCCCGGGGCGTCGGAGACAATGAGCAGTTCTTC.

The J gene is TRBJ2-5, the V gene TRBV5-1; the D gene is possibly TRBD1 (5 bases). Germline V gene lookup returns CDR1 SGHRS and CDR2 YFSETQ. Trimming cost V 1 base and J 5 bases, with 15 bases left between them. The CDR3 covers 15 residues. CDR3 in DNA: TGCGCCAGCAGCTTGAGCCAGGGTGGACGGGAGACCCAGTACTTC. Protein product: CASSLSQGGRETQYF.

The V gene is TRBV5-1, the J gene TRBJ2-1; D may be TRBD2 (6 bases). The V end lost 0 bases, the J end lost 1 base, and 11 bases lay between the germline ends. Germline assignment: CDR1 SGHRS and CDR2 YFSETQ. CDR3 length equals 16 residues. The CDR3 nucleotides read TGCGCCAGCAGCTTGGACGTAGCGGTGTCCTACAATGAGCAGTTCTTC. Its protein product is CASSLDVAVSYNEQFF.

The chain employs TRBV6-6 and TRBJ1-2; D may be TRBD1 (6 bases). Trimming pared 6 bases from V and 4 bases from J, leaving 9 bases between. CDR3 length: 12 residues. Germline assignment: CDR1 MNHNY and CDR2 SVGAGI (reference sequence). Here the CDR3 reads CASRTTGYGYTF. As DNA, the CDR3 is TGTGCCAGCAGGACGACAGGCTATGGCTACACCTTC.

This clone was seen only a few times. The genes are TRBV6-5 and TRBJ1-2, with a possible D match to TRBD1 (5 bases). CDR3 size: 15 residues. Germline-derived CDR1 and CDR2 are MNHEY and SVGAGI. Trimming removed 0 bases at V and 4 bases at J, with 12 bases between. For the CDR3, the DNA is TGTGCCAGCAGTTACTCGTTCTCAGGGATCTATGGCTACACCTTC. Translated: CASSYSFSGIYGYTF.

The table lists this clone with a count of one. The chain uses TRBV5-1 and TRBJ1-2, with 10 bases fitting TRBD1. V shed 6 bases and J 3 bases; nucleotides not matched to a gene: 5. CDR3 length equals 14 residues. The germline V gene has CDR1 SGHRS and CDR2 YFSETQ. CDR3 loop: CASNDRGRDYGYTF. As DNA, the CDR3 is TGCGCCAGCAACGACAGGGGGCGCGACTATGGCTACACCTTC. The complete variable domain, with remaining parts taken from reference TRBV5-1 and TRBJ1-2, reads KAGVTQTPRYLIKTRGQQVTLSCSPISGHRSVSWYQQTPGQGLQFLFEYFSETQRNKGNFPGRFSGRQFSNSRSEMNVSTLELGDSALYLCASNDRGRDYGYTFGSGTRLTVV.

This clone was observed a few times. V gene TRBV28 combines with J gene TRBJ2-7; D gene unclear. CDR3 length: 15 residues. V shed 3 bases and J shed 6 bases, with 18 bases lying between them. Germline V CDR1 and CDR2: MDHEN, SYDVKM. CDR3 nucleotide sequence: TGTGCCAGCAGTTTCGACCACTCGGTAGTTTTCGAGCAGTACTTC. Translation: CASSFDHSVVFEQYF.

The rearrangement joins TRBV7-9 to TRBJ2-1, with 9 bases matching TRBD1. The CDR3 is made up of 14 amino acids. The germline CDR1 and CDR2 sequences are SEHNR and FQNEAQ (reference sequence). Losses at the gene ends were 1 base for V and 9 bases for J; bases not matched to a gene: 4. Here the CDR3 reads CASSLGGTGFEQFF. CDR3 nucleotides: TGTGCCAGCAGCTTAGGCGGGACAGGGTTTGAGCAGTTCTTC.

The chain couples TRBV9 to TRBJ2-2; D gene unclear. V was pared by 0 bases and J by 6 bases, with 18 bases between. Germline V lookup: CDR1 SGDLS, CDR2 YYNGEE. The CDR3 is 17 residues long. CDR3 nucleotide sequence: TGTGCCAGCAGCGTAGCTAGTAGGCAGACTTTAGCCGGGGAGCTGTTTTTT. Translation: CASSVASRQTLAGELFF.

This chain connects TRBV5-4 to TRBJ2-7; a possible D gene is TRBD2 (5 bases). Germline V lookup: CDR1 SGHNT, CDR2 YYREEE (reference sequence). The CDR3 runs 14 residues. V gave up 4 bases and J gave up 2 bases, with 13 bases separating them. The CDR3 coding sequence is TGTGCCAGCAGCCCGCGGGTAGAGGCCTACGAGCAGTACTTC. Protein: CASSPRVEAYEQYF.